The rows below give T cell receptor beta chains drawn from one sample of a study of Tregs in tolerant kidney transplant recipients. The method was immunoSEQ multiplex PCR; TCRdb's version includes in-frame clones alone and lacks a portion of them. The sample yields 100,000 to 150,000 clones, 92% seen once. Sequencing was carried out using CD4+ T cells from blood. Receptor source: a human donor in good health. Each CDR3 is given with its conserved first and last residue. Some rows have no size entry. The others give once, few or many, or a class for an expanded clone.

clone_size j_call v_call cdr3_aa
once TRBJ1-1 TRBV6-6 CASSRTGGVNTEAFF
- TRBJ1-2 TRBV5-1 CASSLGQNYGYTF
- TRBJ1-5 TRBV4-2 CASSQVGQPQHF
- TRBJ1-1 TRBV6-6 CASSPGTEMNTEAFF
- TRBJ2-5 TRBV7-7 CASSLAGTGETQYF
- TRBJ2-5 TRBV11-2 CASSLGTGPEVETQYF
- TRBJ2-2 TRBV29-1 CSVVWAGKLAGELFF
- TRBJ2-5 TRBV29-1 CSVELLAKVGTQYF
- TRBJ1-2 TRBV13 CASRPLEGNYGYTF
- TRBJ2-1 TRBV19 CASSLAGVYNEQFF
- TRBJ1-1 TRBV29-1 CSVEPLTGLRGENTEAFF
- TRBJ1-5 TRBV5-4 CASSLDRGFNQPQHF
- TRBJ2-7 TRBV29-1 CSVVYGSYEQYF
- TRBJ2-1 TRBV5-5 CASSPVLAAAGIENNEQFF
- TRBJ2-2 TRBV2 CASISGLANTGELFF
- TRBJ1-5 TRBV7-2 CASSLNRDQPQHF
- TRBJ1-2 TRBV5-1 CASSLGTDYGYTF
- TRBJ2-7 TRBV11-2 CASSLDRVGEQYF
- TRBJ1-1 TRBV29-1 CSVTQQITEAFF
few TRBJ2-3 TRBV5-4 CASSLPSGGYDTQYF
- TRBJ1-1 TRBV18 CASSPGGGFTEAFF
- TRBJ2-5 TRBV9 CASSRGTGEKETQYF
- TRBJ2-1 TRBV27 CASSTDRLNEQFF
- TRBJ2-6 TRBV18 CASSPDRSGANVLTF
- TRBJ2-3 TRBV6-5 CASSYSRADTQYF
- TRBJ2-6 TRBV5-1 CASSLPSSGANVLTF
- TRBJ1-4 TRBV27 CASGRTGGNEKLFF
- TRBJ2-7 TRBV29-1 CSVLQSAALSEQYF
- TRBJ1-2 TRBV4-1 CASSQGFRDYGYTF
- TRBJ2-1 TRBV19 CASSIPGDNNEQFF
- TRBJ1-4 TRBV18 CASSSGQGKGEKLFF
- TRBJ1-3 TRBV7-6 CASSLGRTYSGNTIYF
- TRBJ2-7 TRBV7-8 CASSLDRIYEQYF
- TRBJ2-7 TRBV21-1 CASSKGPGGRHEQYF
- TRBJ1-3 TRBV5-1 CASSEAASFSGNTIYF
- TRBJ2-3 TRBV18 CASSDAGIAGTQYF
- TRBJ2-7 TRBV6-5 CASALSGRAYEQYF
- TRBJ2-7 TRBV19 CASSDRPASEQYF
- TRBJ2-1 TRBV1 CTSRQDPIYNEQFF
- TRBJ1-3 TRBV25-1 CASRPASGNTIYF
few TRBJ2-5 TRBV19 CASSIEVYQETQYF
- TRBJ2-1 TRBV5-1 CASSYQSPGTVNNEQFF
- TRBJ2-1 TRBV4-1 CASSQGGTMIFYNEQFF
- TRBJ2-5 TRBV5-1 CASSTDRWETQYF
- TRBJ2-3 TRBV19 CASSSSPGLLRTDTQYF
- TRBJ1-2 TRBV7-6 CASSLNGQGYGYTF